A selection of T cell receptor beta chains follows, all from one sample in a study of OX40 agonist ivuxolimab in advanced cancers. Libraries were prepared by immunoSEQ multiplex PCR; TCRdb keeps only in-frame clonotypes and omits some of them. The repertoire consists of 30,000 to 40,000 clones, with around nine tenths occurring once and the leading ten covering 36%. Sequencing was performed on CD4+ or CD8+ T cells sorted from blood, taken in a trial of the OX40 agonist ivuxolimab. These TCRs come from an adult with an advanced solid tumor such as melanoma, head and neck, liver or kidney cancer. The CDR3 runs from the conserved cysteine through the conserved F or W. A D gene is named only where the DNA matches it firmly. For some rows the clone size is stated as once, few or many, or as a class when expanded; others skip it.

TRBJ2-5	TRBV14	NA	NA	TGTGCCAGCAGCCAAGATAAGATGGGCCGAGAGACCCAGTACTTC	CASSQDKMGRETQYF
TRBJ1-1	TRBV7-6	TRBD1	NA	TGTGCCAGCAAGGGACAGGGGAGCACTGAAGCTTTCTTT	CASKGQGSTEAFF
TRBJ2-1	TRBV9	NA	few	TGTGCCAGCAGCGACCAGGGCGCCCAGCAGTTCTTC	CASSDQGAQQFF
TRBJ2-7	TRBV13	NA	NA	TGTGCCAGCAGCCCGGACGGCTACGAGCAGTACTTC	CASSPDGYEQYF
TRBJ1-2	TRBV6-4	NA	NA	TGTGCCTCCCCTCCGGGGAGGGCTGATGATGGCTACACCTTC	CASPPGRADDGYTF
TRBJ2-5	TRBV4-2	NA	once	TGTGCCAGCAGCCAAGAGAGGGAGACCCAGTACTTC	CASSQERETQYF
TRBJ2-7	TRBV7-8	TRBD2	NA	TGTGCCAGCAGCTTAGGGACTAGCGGATACTACGAGCAGTACTTC	CASSLGTSGYYEQYF
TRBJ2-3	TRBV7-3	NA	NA	TGTGCCAGCAGCCAAAACAATCTTGGGAATGCCCTGGATACGCAGTATTTT	CASSQNNLGNALDTQYF
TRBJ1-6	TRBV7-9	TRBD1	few	TGTGCCAGCAGCACCCTGACAGGGGGGAATTCACCCCTCCACTTT	CASSTLTGGNSPLHF
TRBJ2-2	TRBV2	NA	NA	TGTGCCAGCGGTGGTGATCGGGAGCTGTTTTTT	CASGGDRELFF
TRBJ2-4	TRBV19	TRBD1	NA	TGTGCCAGTAGTATTAACGGACAGGGGCGCAACATTCAGTACTTC	CASSINGQGRNIQYF
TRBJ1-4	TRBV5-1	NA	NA	TGCGCCAGCAGCTTGGGGCAGCGCCTTGAAAAACTGTTTTTT	CASSLGQRLEKLFF
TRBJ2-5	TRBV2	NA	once	TGTGCCAGCAGGGGATCGGCAGGCCCCGGAGAGACCCAGTACTTC	CASRGSAGPGETQYF
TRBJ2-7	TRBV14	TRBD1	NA	TGTGCCAGCAGCCTCGGACAGGGCGGCTACGAGCAGTACTTC	CASSLGQGGYEQYF
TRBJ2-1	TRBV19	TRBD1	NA	TGTGCCAGTAGTGCCTACAGGGGGCGGTCTGACAATGAGCAGTTCTTC	CASSAYRGRSDNEQFF
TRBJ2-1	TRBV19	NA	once	TGTGCCAGTAGGTCCCGGGACGCGAGCTCCTACAATGAGCAGTTCTTC	CASRSRDASSYNEQFF
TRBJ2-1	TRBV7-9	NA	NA	TGTGCCAGCAGCTTAGGGCTAGTTTCGGATGAGCAGTTCTTC	CASSLGLVSDEQFF
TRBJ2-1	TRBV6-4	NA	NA	TGTGCCAGCAGTGATCCCCTAGCAGGGAATGAGCAGTTCTTC	CASSDPLAGNEQFF
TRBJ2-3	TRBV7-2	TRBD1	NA	TGTGCCAGCAGCCCGGGACAGGGGGTAGATACGCAGTATTTT	CASSPGQGVDTQYF
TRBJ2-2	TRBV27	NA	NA	TGTGCCAGCAGTAGAAAGGGTCGGAGCTTCACCGGGGAGCTGTTTTTT	CASSRKGRSFTGELFF
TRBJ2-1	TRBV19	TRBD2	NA	TGTGCCAGTAGTTCTCTACTAGCGGGGAGCTCCTACAATGAGCAGTTCTTC	CASSSLLAGSSYNEQFF
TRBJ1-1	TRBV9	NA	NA	TGTGCCAGCAGCTCTTGGGGCCCTCAAGGCGCTGAAGCCTTCTTT	CASSSWGPQGAEAFF
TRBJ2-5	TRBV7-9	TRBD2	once	TGTGCCAGCAGCTCTTACGGACTAGCGGGAGGGGAGACCCAGTACTTC	CASSSYGLAGGETQYF
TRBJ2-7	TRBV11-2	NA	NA	TGTGCCAGCAGCCCTACGCGCGAGCAGTACTTC	CASSPTREQYF
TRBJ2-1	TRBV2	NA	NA	TGTGCCAGCAGCGTAAATGAGCAGTTCTTC	CASSVNEQFF
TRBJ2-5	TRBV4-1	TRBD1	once	TGCGCCAGCAGCCAAGTCAGGACAGGGGGTGAGACCCAGTACTTC	CASSQVRTGGETQYF
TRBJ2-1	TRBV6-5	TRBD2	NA	TGTGCCAGCAGTTTATGGACTAGCGGGAGTGGGGATGAGCAGTTCTTC	CASSLWTSGSGDEQFF
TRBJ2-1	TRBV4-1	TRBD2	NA	TGCGCCAGCAGCCAAGTCGGCGGGCGGGGGGCGGATGGTGACGGTGAGCAGTTCTTC	CASSQVGGRGADGDGEQFF
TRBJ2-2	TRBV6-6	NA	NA	TGTGCCAGCAGCAGGGACCGCCCGAGCACCGGGGAGCTGTTTTTT	CASSRDRPSTGELFF
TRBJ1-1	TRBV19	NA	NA	TGTGCCAGTAGCGCCTTAGTAGGGTACACTGAAGCTTTCTTT	CASSALVGYTEAFF
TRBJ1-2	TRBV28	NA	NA	TGTGCCAGCAGTCAGGGCCGGGGTTTTCAGGACTATGGCTACACCTTC	CASSQGRGFQDYGYTF
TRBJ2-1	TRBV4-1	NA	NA	TGCGCCAGCAGCGAAAATACGGTCCGGTTCTTC	CASSENTVRFF
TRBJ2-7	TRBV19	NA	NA	TGTGCCAGTAGCCCCGCCTTTCAAACCCACTACGAGCAGTACTTC	CASSPAFQTHYEQYF
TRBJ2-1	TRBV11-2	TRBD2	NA	TGTGCCAGCAGCTCCGCCGTAGCGGGGGGGCTAAGGTACAATGAGCAGTTCTTC	CASSSAVAGGLRYNEQFF
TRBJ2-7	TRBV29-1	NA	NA	TGCAGCGTCCGGGAGACTTTCTACGAGCAGTACTTC	CSVRETFYEQYF
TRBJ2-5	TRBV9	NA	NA	TGTGCCAGCAGCACCGGGACTTCACAAGAGACCCAGTACTTC	CASSTGTSQETQYF
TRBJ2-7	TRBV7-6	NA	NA	TGTGCCAGCAGCTTAGGTAGCAATACCTACGAGCAGTACTTC	CASSLGSNTYEQYF
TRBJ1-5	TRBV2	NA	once	TGTGCCAGCAGCCCAGCAGGACAGTACCTTACCCTTTATAGCAATCAGCCCCAGCATTTT	CASSPAGQYLTLYSNQPQHF
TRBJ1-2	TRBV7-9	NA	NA	TGTGCCAGCAGACAAGACGGCTACTATGGCTACACCTTC	CASRQDGYYGYTF
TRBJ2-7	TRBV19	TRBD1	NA	TGTGCCAGTAGTATAGGGACAGGACCCTACGAGCAGTACTTC	CASSIGTGPYEQYF
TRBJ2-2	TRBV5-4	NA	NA	TGTGCCAGCAGATTTAGCGGAGCCGGGGAGCTGTTTTTT	CASRFSGAGELFF
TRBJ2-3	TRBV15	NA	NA	TGTGCCACCAGCAGAGAGGGACTCTTACTCGGAGATACGCAGTATTTT	CATSREGLLLGDTQYF
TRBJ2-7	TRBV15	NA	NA	TGTGCCACGGCAATACGAGCCGCTTCCTACGAGCAGTACTTC	CATAIRAASYEQYF
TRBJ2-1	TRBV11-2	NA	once	TGTGCCTCCGAGGGTAGCGGAAGTACAGATGAGCAGTTCTTC	CASEGSGSTDEQFF
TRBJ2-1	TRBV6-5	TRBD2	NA	TGTGCCAGCAGTGCGGGGACTAGCGGAGAGCAGTTCTTC	CASSAGTSGEQFF
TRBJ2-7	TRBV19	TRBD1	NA	TGTGCCAGTAGTATTGGTGTCAGGGGGCGAAGTGAGCAGTACTTC	CASSIGVRGRSEQYF
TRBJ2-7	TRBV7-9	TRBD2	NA	TGTGCCAGCAGCCGGGTGGGGAGGGCCTACGAGCAGTACTTC	CASSRVGRAYEQYF
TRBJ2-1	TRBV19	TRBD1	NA	TGTGCCAGTAGTACGGACAGGGCCAATGAGCAGTTCTTC	CASSTDRANEQFF